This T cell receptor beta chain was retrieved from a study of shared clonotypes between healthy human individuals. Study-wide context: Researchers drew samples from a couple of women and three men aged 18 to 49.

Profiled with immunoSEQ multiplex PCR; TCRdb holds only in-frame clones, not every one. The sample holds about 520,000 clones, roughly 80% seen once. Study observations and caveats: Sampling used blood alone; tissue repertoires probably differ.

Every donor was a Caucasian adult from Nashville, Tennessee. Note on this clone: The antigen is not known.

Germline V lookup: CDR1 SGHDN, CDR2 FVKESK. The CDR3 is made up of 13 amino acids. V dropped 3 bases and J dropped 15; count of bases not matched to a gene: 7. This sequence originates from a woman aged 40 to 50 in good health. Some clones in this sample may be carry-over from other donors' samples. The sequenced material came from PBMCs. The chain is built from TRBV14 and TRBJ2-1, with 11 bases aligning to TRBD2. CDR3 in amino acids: CASSQATSGIRFF. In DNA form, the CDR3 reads TGTGCCAGCAGCCAGGCGACTAGCGGGATTCGGTTCTTC.